This T cell receptor (beta chain) derives from a study of T cell responses to AZD1222 COVID-19 vaccine. Whole-study results and caveats: Clonal diversity may have been underestimated in mostly white British donors.

Sequenced by immunoSEQ multiplex PCR; TCRdb stores in-frame clones only, minus some. This sample yields 15,000 or so clones, of which 88% are seen a single time; 2.5% to 3.5% belongs to the top ten. On this clone: Its antigen is still unknown.

Germline CDR1 reads LGHNA; CDR2 reads YNFKEQ. Trimming at V came to 0 bases and at J to 1 base, leaving 7 bases not matched to a gene. This CDR3 spans 17 amino acids. This TCR was recovered from an adult who received the AZD1222 COVID-19 vaccine. The input for sequencing was peripheral blood, taken 28 days after the second AZD1222 dose. The chain has TRBV4-2 and TRBJ2-5; 8 positions agree with TRBD2. CDR3 sequence (DNA): TGTGCCAGCAGCCAAGATTGGGCGGGGGGCATCCAAGAGACCCAGTACTTC. This codes for CASSQDWAGGIQETQYF.